This entry lists 2 T cell receptor beta chains sequenced from one sample in a study of control samples from healthy donors and cancer patients. Produced via immunoSEQ multiplex PCR; TCRdb's table is partial and in-frame only. Among over 200,000 clones, around 80% were seen once, and the ten largest hold 10% to 15%. Sequenced: PBMCs. Every receptor here comes from a woman aged 55-70 years with lung cancer.

This chain's CDR3 is CASSDRRGGGYEQYF. CDR3 sequence (DNA): TGTGCCAGCAGCGACAGGCGCGGGGGAGGCTACGAGCAGTACTTC. The chain carries TRBV5-4 and TRBJ2-7; maybe TRBD2 (7 bases). The V and J ends lost 4 bases and 3 bases respectively, with 17 bases between them. The CDR3 is 15 amino acids. Germline loops: CDR1 SGHNT, CDR2 YYREEE (reference sequence). Drawing the rest from reference TRBV5-4 and TRBJ2-7, the complete variable domain is ETGVTQSPTHLIKTRGQQVTLRCSSQSGHNTVSWYQQALGQGPQFIFQYYREEENGRGNFPPRFSGLQFPNYSSELNVNALELDDSALYLCASSDRRGGGYEQYFGPGTRLTVT.

The J gene is TRBJ1-2, the V gene TRBV6-5; 7 bases fit TRBD1. Germline V gene lookup returns CDR1 MNHEY and CDR2 SVGAGI. V was pared by 6 bases and J by 5 bases, with 3 bases of the junction left unmatched. This CDR3 has 12 residues. The CDR3 protein is CASRKGQYGYTF. DNA of the CDR3: TGTGCCAGCAGAAAGGGACAGTATGGCTACACCTTC.